This entry describes one T cell receptor (beta chain). Its antigen is not identified. The data are from a study of shared clonotypes between healthy human individuals. This CDR3 spans 13 amino acids. In germline, CDR1 is SNHLY, CDR2 FYNNEI. The ends were cut back, 4 bases at V and 0 bases at J, with 4 bases in the middle. The assay was run at deep level. Clones were sequenced by immunoSEQ multiplex PCR, and TCRdb holds only the in-frame ones, with some missing. The sample records over a million clones, approximately 80% being singletons. Regarding the study as a whole: Generation probabilities were higher for clonotypes shared across all four sorted-subset donors than for unshared ones. Only a few donors were included, so the genetic and exposure-history diversity represented was limited.

The sample was memory CD4+ T cells from PBMCs. The subset here: CD45RA-negative fraction. The sequence was collected from a man between 18 and 29 years old in good health. Some clones in this sample may be carry-over from other donors' samples. J is TRBJ2-4 and V is TRBV2; D is ambiguous. The DNA of the CDR3 is TGTGCCAGCAGTGGGGTAGCCAAAAACATTCAGTACTTC. It encodes CASSGVAKNIQYF.